Listed below are T cell receptor beta chains from one sample, sequenced in a study of long-term antiretroviral therapy in people with HIV. Profiled with immunoSEQ multiplex PCR; TCRdb holds only in-frame clones, not every one. The repertoire holds 20,000 to 25,000 clones, around four fifths seen once, with 10% to 15% in the top ten. This specimen consisted of unsorted PBMCs, obtained 1.6 years after starting antiretroviral therapy. The receptor source for this set is a man aged 35 to 55 with HIV. CDR3s include the opening cysteine and the closing phenylalanine or tryptophan. D genes are given only for firm matches. Rows give clone size only sometimes, using once, few, many, or a class for an expanded clone.

TRBJ1-1,TRBV30,once,.,19,CAWSVVSGDGSGMNTEAFF,TGTGCCTGGAGTGTAGTGTCGGGAGACGGATCGGGTATGAACACTGAAGCTTTCTTT
TRBJ2-5,TRBV2,once,.,12,CASSTGRETQYF,TGTGCCAGCAGCACAGGACGGGAGACCCAGTACTTC
TRBJ2-2,TRBV4-2,.,.,16,CASSQVRAKDTGELFF,TGTGCCAGCAGCCAAGTTCGGGCTAAGGACACCGGGGAGCTGTTTTTT
TRBJ1-1,TRBV29-1,few,.,12,CSGLQGRTEAFF,TGCAGCGGCCTACAGGGCAGAACTGAAGCTTTCTTT
TRBJ2-1,TRBV6-1,once,.,12,CASSEGGYEQFF,TGTGCCAGCAGTGAAGGGGGGTATGAGCAGTTCTTC
TRBJ2-1,TRBV7-2,.,TRBD2,16,CASSLGGAGGQMEQFF,TGTGCCAGCAGCTTAGGAGGAGCGGGGGGGCAGATGGAGCAGTTCTTC
TRBJ2-7,TRBV11-2,.,.,14,CASSLGGSSYEQYF,TGTGCCAGCAGCTTAGGAGGGAGCTCCTACGAGCAGTACTTC
TRBJ1-6,TRBV27,.,TRBD1,15,CASKETGVRYSPLHF,TGTGCCAGCAAAGAGACAGGGGTTCGGTATTCACCCCTCCACTTT
TRBJ1-5,TRBV5-1,.,.,13,CASFEGPGQPQHF,TGCGCCAGCTTTGAGGGGCCTGGGCAGCCCCAGCATTTT
TRBJ2-7,TRBV13,.,.,13,CASSRDRSYEQYF,TGTGCCAGCAGCCGCGACAGGTCCTACGAGCAGTACTTC
TRBJ1-3,TRBV5-1,.,.,16,CASSLKPPVSGNTIYF,TGCGCCAGCAGCTTGAAACCTCCCGTGAGTGGAAACACCATATATTTT
TRBJ1-2,TRBV9,few,.,11,CASSQGSGYTF,TGTGCCAGCAGCCAGGGGAGTGGCTACACCTTC
TRBJ2-5,TRBV5-1,.,TRBD2,16,CASSLTSGGLRETQYF,TGCGCCAGCAGCTTGACAAGCGGGGGGCTTAGGGAGACCCAGTACTTC
TRBJ2-1,TRBV11-3,.,.,14,CASSLASLGNEQFF,TGTGCCAGCAGCTTGGCATCGTTGGGAAATGAGCAGTTCTTC
TRBJ1-3,TRBV18,few,TRBD1,16,CASSPPTGGSGNTIYF,TGTGCCAGCTCACCACCGACAGGGGGTTCTGGAAACACCATATATTTT
TRBJ2-7,TRBV15,.,.,13,CATSRVGAAEQYF,TGTGCCACCAGCAGAGTGGGAGCGGCCGAGCAGTACTTC
TRBJ2-7,TRBV5-1,.,.,15,CASSLAWASSYEQYF,TGCGCCAGCAGCTTGGCCTGGGCTAGTTCCTACGAGCAGTACTTC
TRBJ1-3,TRBV19,.,.,16,CASSTSPGSSGNTIYF,TGTGCCAGTAGTACCTCCCCCGGGAGCTCTGGAAACACCATATATTTT
TRBJ2-7,TRBV23-1,.,.,17,CASSRFSPRPLHYEQYF,TGCGCCAGCAGTCGTTTTTCCCCACGGCCGTTACACTACGAGCAGTACTTC
TRBJ2-2,TRBV7-8,once,.,13,CASSLGYAGELFF,TGTGCCAGCAGCTTAGGTTACGCCGGGGAGCTGTTTTTT
TRBJ2-2,TRBV5-1,once,TRBD2,17,CASSLGASGANTGELFF,TGCGCCAGCAGCTTGGGGGCTAGCGGCGCGAACACCGGGGAGCTGTTTTTT
TRBJ1-5,TRBV15,.,.,12,CATSRLNQPQHF,TGTGCCACCAGCAGACTAAATCAGCCCCAGCATTTT
TRBJ2-3,TRBV4-2,once,.,15,CASSHFQGSTDTQYF,TGTGCCAGCAGCCATTTCCAGGGGAGCACAGATACGCAGTATTTT
TRBJ1-1,TRBV19,once,.,13,CASSIGVNTEAFF,TGTGCCAGTAGTATAGGTGTGAACACTGAAGCTTTCTTT
TRBJ2-7,TRBV6-6,.,.,12,CASSYVGYEQYF,TGTGCCAGCAGTTACGTAGGCTACGAGCAGTACTTC
TRBJ1-1,TRBV18,once,.,13,CASSPRQNTEAFF,TGTGCCAGCTCACCAAGACAGAACACTGAAGCTTTCTTT
TRBJ1-2,TRBV6-6,.,.,14,CASSYGGLNYGYTF,TGTGCCAGCAGTTACGGGGGGTTAAACTATGGCTACACCTTC
TRBJ1-2,TRBV11-2,.,.,13,CASSFGLNYGYTF,TGTGCCAGCAGCTTTGGCCTCAACTATGGCTACACCTTC
TRBJ2-5,TRBV5-6,.,TRBD2,16,CASSLRLAWSPETQYF,TGTGCCAGCAGTCTCCGACTAGCGTGGTCCCCAGAGACCCAGTACTTC
TRBJ1-2,TRBV5-6,few,.,12,CASRTGLMGYTF,TGTGCCAGCAGGACAGGCCTTATGGGCTACACCTTC
TRBJ2-3,TRBV11-2,.,TRBD2,11,CASSSGLLAYF,TGTGCCAGCAGCTCGGGACTACTGGCGTATTTT
TRBJ2-3,TRBV18,.,TRBD1,17,CASSPVGQGGSTDTQYF,TGTGCCAGCTCACCCGTTGGACAGGGGGGCAGCACAGATACGCAGTATTTT
TRBJ2-3,TRBV7-8,.,.,14,CASSRRTATDTQYF,TGTGCCAGCAGTCGGCGGACAGCCACAGATACGCAGTATTTT
TRBJ2-3,TRBV7-3,.,.,15,CASSQVGGRTDTQYF,TGTGCCAGCAGCCAAGTGGGGGGCCGGACAGATACGCAGTATTTT
TRBJ2-1,TRBV29-1,few,.,8,CSDNEQFF,TGCAGCGACAATGAGCAGTTCTTC
TRBJ1-2,TRBV29-1,.,TRBD1,12,CSVGTGGRDYTF,TGCAGCGTAGGGACAGGGGGTAGGGACTACACCTTC
TRBJ1-1,TRBV2,.,TRBD1,14,CASRNRGENTEAFF,TGTGCCAGCAGGAACAGGGGAGAGAACACTGAAGCTTTCTTT
TRBJ2-3,TRBV2,.,TRBD2,17,CASRLMASGRTTDTQYF,TGTGCCAGCAGGTTGATGGCTAGCGGGAGAACCACAGATACGCAGTATTTT
TRBJ2-7,TRBV28,.,.,14,CASSSPGKSYEQYF,TGTGCCAGCAGCTCACCAGGGAAATCCTACGAGCAGTACTTC
TRBJ1-1,TRBV5-1,once,TRBD1,15,CASSLGTGGGYEAFF,TGCGCCAGCAGCTTGGGGACAGGAGGGGGCTATGAAGCTTTCTTT
TRBJ1-1,TRBV2,.,.,14,CASSALWGNTEAFF,TGTGCCAGCAGTGCTTTGTGGGGGAACACTGAAGCTTTCTTT
TRBJ2-6,TRBV6-6,.,.,15,CASSYSTGWANVLTF,TGTGCCAGCAGTTACTCAACAGGGTGGGCCAACGTCCTGACTTTC
TRBJ2-6,TRBV6-4,few,.,16,CASSDRDSTGANVLTF,TGTGCCAGCAGTGACCGGGACTCAACTGGGGCCAACGTCCTGACTTTC